In this sample, the clone carrying this T cell receptor beta chain turned up many times. Its antigen remains unidentified. This CDR3 comprises 13 residues. The germline V gene has CDR1 LGHDT and CDR2 YNNKEL (reference sequence). The V end was cut by 2 bases, the J end by 4 bases, with 5 bases between. The cDNA was produced through 5'RACE with 10-nucleotide random UMIs. TCRdb fed the 5' RACE reads into MiXCR, producing one record per CDR3 protein. The repertoire has tens of thousands of distinct CDR3 sequences, roughly 3.6% of them found once; the top ten carry approximately 1.2%. These data are taken from a study of neurological immune-mediated disorders. Across the whole study: Secondary progressive cases numbered 3 among the approximately 34 multiple sclerosis patients, while the other 31 were relapsing-remitting.

Regarding the study as a whole: As far as clinical or MRI features were concerned, none was associated with the multiple sclerosis repertoire cluster. HTLV-1-associated myelopathy displayed the greatest TCR clonal expansion, and multiple sclerosis exhibited the smallest, lower than that of healthy controls.

V is TRBV3-1 and J is TRBJ2-2; no reliable D call. The sample consisted of PBMCs. This clonotype originated in a man in his thirties or forties with multiple sclerosis. The CDR3 region has the DNA TGTGCCAGCAGCCAATTCACCACCGGGGAGCTGTTTTTT. It specifies CASSQFTTGELFF. Full variable domain (outside the CDR3, taken from reference TRBV3-1 and TRBJ2-2): DTAVSQTPKYLVTQMGNDKSIKCEQNLGHDTMYWYKQDSKKFLKIMFSYNNKELIINETVPNRFSPKSPDKAHLNLHINSLELGDSAVYFCASSQFTTGELFFGEGSRLTVL.